The entry below gives a single T cell receptor (beta chain) sequence along with its context. Its specificity is unknown. Naive and memory CD4+ T cells came from enriched cryopreserved PBMCs. 90,000 to 100,000 naive or memory CD4+ cells were cultured with CEF peptides for approximately eleven days. Sequenced by immunoSEQ multiplex PCR; TCRdb stores in-frame clones only, minus some. The sample lists some 46,000 clones, over 70% seen once, with more than 1.2% in the top ten. This record comes from a study of CD4 T cells in relation to SARS-CoV-2 and coronaviruses. Study in general: TCR beta CDR3s were sequenced after roughly ten-day antigen culture of PBMCs. The restricting HLA molecule for shared crossreactive spike epitopes was mapped.

CDR3 length equals 15 residues. Trimming at V came to 4 bases and at J to 5 bases, leaving 8 bases not matched to a gene. V gene TRBV23-1 combines with J gene TRBJ2-3; 8 positions match TRBD1. TRBV23-1 is assigned to the ORF class and has an uncertain function. This receptor was taken from an adult with COVID-19. Sequencing was performed on naive CD4+ T cells from PBMCs, cultured in vitro. Noted subset: naive CD4+ T cells isolated by negative enrichment. The CDR3 DNA reads as TGCGCCAGCAGTCCGCCCCGGGACAGGAAAGATACGCAGTATTTT. Translated: CASSPPRDRKDTQYF.